The T cell receptor beta chain under discussion was sequenced for a study of shared clonotypes between healthy human individuals. Points from the study as a whole: Sampling was confined to blood; repertoires within tissues likely differ. Naive CD4 clonotypes overlapped across a handful of donors at about 5.2%.

Assay: immunoSEQ multiplex PCR; the TCRdb copy retains only in-frame clones and omits some. The table lists approximately 2.1 million clones, 90% to 95% of them singletons, with roughly 0.36% in the top ten. As concerns this clone: Its specificity is unknown.

The CDR3 runs to 14 residues. Germline CDR1 reads ENHRY; CDR2 reads SYGVKD. The V and J ends lost 2 bases and 0 bases respectively, with 7 bases between them. Naive CD4+ cells were CD45RA-selected; the remaining cells were memory. The rearrangement joins TRBV10-3 to TRBJ1-2; the D is unclear. Sequencing was carried out using naive CD4+ T cells from PBMCs. The subset was: CD45RA+ positively selected. This TCR was sampled from a man between 18 and 35 years old in good health. Some clones in this sample may be carry-over from other donors' samples. The CDR3 region has the DNA TGTGCCATCAGTGAGATGACCACTAACTATGGCTACACCTTC. Encoded protein: CAISEMTTNYGYTF.